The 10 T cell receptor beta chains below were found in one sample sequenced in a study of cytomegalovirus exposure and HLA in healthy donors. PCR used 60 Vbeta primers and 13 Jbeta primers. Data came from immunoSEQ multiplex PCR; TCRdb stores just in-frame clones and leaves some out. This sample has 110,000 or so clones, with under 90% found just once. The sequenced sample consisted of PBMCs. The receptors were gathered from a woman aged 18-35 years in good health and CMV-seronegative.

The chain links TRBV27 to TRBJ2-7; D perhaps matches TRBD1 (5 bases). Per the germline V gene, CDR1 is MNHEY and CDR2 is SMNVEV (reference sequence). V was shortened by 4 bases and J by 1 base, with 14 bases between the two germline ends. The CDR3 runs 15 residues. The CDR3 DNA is TGTGCCAGCAGTTCCCTCAGGGTTAAATCCTACGAGCAGTACGTC. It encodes CASSSLRVKSYEQYV.

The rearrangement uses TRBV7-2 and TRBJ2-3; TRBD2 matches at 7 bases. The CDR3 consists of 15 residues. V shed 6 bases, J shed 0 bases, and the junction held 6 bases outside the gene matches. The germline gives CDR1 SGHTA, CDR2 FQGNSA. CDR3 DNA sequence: TGTGCCAGCAGTTCATCAGCGGGGAGCACAGATACGCAGTATTTT. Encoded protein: CASSSSAGSTDTQYF.

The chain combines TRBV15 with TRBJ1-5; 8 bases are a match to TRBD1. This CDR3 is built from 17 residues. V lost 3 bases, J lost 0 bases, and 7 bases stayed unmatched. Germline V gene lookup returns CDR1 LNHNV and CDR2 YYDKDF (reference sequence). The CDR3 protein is CATSRDRDAVSNQPQHF. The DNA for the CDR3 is TGTGCCACCAGCAGGGACAGGGACGCGGTTAGCAATCAGCCCCAGCATTTT.

The CDR3 protein is CASSYLPGQMNTEAFF. CDR3 in DNA: TGTGCCAGCAGCTATCTACCGGGACAAATGAACACTGAAGCTTTCTTT. This chain connects TRBV5-4 to TRBJ1-1, with D perhaps matching TRBD1 (6 bases). With 3 bases removed from V and 0 bases from J, the gap between germline ends came to 15 bases. The V gene's germline CDR1 is SGHNT and CDR2 YYREEE (reference sequence). The CDR3 spans 16 residues.

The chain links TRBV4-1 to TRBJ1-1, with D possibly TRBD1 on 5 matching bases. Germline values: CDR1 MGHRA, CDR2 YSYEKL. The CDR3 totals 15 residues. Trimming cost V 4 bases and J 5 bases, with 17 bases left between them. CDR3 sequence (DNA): TGCGCCAGCAGCCCCTACCACGGGGGGGGTACTGAAGCTTTCTTT. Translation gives CASSPYHGGGTEAFF.

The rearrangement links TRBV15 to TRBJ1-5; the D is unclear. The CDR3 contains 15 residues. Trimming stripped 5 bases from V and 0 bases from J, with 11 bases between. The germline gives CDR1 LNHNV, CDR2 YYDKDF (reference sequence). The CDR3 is CATSHARHSNQPQHF. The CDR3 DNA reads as TGTGCCACCAGCCATGCCAGGCATAGCAATCAGCCCCAGCATTTT.

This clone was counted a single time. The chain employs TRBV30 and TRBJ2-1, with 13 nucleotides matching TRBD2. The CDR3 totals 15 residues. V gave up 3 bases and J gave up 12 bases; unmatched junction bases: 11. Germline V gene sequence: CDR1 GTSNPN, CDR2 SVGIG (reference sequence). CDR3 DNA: TGTGCCTGGAGAGCAACTAGCGGGGGGGCCGGGGGGCAGTTCTTC. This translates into CAWRATSGGAGGQFF.

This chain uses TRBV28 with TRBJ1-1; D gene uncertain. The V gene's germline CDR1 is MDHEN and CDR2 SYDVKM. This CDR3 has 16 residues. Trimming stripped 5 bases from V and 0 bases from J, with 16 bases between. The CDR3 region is CASSPPWPSMNTEAFF. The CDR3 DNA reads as TGTGCCAGCAGTCCGCCTTGGCCCTCCATGAACACTGAAGCTTTCTTT.

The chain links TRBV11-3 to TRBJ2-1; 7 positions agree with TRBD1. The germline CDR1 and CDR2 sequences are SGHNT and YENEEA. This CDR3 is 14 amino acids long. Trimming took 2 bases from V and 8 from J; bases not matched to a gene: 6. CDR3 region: CASSLTSRGHEQFF. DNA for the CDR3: TGTGCCAGCAGCTTAACAAGTAGGGGGCATGAGCAGTTCTTC. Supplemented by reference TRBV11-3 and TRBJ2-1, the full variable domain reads EAGVVQSPRYKIIEKKQPVAFWCNPISGHNTLYWYLQNLGQGPELLIRYENEEAVDDSQLPKDRFSAERLKGVDSTLKIQPAELGDSAVYLCASSLTSRGHEQFFGPGTRLTVL.

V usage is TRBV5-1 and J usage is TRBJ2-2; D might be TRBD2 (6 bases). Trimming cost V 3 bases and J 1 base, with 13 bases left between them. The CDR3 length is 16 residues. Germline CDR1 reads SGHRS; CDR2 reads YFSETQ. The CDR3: CASSWGLSGNTGELFF. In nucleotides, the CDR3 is TGCGCCAGCAGCTGGGGTCTTAGCGGGAACACCGGGGAGCTGTTTTTT. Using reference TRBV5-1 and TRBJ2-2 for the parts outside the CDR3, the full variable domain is KAGVTQTPRYLIKTRGQQVTLSCSPISGHRSVSWYQQTPGQGLQFLFEYFSETQRNKGNFPGRFSGRQFSNSRSEMNVSTLELGDSALYLCASSWGLSGNTGELFFGEGSRLTVL.